This T cell receptor beta chain derives from a study of T cell changes during pregnancy in multiple sclerosis (dated by TCRdb to the late 2010s). Regarding the study in general: The study looked at changes in the T cell repertoire across pregnancy in women with multiple sclerosis.

Preparation of the library involved the immunoSEQ multiplex PCR assay. TCRdb provides this immuneACCESS table in a form limited to in-frame rearrangements. Some clones are lacking; in checked studies, under half of them reflect an unresolved V gene, and why the rest are absent is not known. The sample table records 75,000 to 90,000 clones; approximately 90% of these occur just once. The top ten clones comprise about 3.8% of the sample. V is clipped by 0 bases and J by 2 bases, and the sequence between their germline boundaries is 12 bases long. From cysteine to phenylalanine, the CDR3 is 16 amino acids long. Only CDR3 DNA remains: 48 bases, in frame from the first base. CDR1 is given as SGHDT and CDR2 as YYEEEE, both from the germline V gene. In regard to this clone: Its binding antigen is unknown. No base quality values were provided; no much bigger clone lies one nucleotide off.

This material consisted of PBMCs, taken in the first trimester of pregnancy. Recombination connected TRBV5-6 to TRBJ1-3; the D gene is unclear. The clonotype was recovered from a female donor in good health, serving as a control in a pregnancy study. Some clones in this sample may be carry-over from other donors' samples. The CDR3: CASSLGSRPTGNTIYF. The nucleotide sequence reads as follows: TGTGCCAGCAGCTTGGGATCGCGCCCCACTGGAAACACCATATATTTT.